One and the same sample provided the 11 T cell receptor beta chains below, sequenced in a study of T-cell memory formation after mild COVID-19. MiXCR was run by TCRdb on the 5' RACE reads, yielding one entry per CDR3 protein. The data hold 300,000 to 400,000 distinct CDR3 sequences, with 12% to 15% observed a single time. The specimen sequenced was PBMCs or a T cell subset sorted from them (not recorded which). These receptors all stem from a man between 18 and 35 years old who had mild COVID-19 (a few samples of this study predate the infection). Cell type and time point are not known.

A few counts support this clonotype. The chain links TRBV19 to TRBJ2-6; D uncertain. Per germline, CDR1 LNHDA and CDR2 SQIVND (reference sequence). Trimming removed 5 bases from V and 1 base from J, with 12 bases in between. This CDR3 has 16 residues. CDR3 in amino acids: CASSSPRYSGANVLTF. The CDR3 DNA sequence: TGTGCCAGTAGTTCCCCCAGGTATTCTGGGGCCAACGTCCTGACTTTC.

Here the CDR3 reads CASSLGRIYGYTF. The CDR3 region has the DNA TGTGCCAGCAGCTTGGGCCGGATCTATGGCTACACCTTC. The genes are TRBV7-9 and TRBJ1-2; unclear D gene. Trimming cost V 3 bases and J 4 bases, with 9 bases left between them. Germline assignment: CDR1 SEHNR and CDR2 FQNEAQ (reference sequence). The CDR3 is 13 residues long.

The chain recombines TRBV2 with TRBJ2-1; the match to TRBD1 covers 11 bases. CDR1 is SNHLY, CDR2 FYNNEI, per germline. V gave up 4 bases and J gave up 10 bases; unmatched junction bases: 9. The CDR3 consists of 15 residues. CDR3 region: CASSGQDRGLGEQFF. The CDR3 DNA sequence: TGTGCCAGCAGTGGGCAGGACAGGGGGCTGGGAGAGCAGTTCTTC.

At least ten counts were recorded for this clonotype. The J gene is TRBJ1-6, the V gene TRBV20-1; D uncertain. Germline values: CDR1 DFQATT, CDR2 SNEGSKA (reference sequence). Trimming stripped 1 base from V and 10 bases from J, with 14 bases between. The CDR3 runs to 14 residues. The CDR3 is CSARVTSGGSPLHF. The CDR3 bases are TGCAGTGCTAGAGTCACGTCGGGAGGCTCACCCCTCCACTTT.

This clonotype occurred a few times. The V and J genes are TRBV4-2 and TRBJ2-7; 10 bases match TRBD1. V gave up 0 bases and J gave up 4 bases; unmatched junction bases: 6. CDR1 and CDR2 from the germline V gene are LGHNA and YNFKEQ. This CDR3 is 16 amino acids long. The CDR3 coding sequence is TGTGCCAGCAGCCAAGAGGAGGGGACAGGGGCATACGAGCAGTACTTC. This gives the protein CASSQEEGTGAYEQYF.

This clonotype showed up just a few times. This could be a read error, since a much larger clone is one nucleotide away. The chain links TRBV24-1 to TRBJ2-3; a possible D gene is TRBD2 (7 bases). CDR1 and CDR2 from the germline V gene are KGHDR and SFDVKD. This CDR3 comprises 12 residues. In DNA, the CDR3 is TGTTCCACCGGGGGGCTCACAGATACGCAGTATTTT. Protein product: CSTGGLTDTQYF.

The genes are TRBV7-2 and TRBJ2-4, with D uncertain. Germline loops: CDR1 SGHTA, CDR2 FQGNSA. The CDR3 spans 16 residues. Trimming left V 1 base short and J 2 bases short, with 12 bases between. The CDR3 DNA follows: TGTGCCAGCAGCTTAGAGGCCTGGGAAACCAAAAACATTCAGTACTTC. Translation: CASSLEAWETKNIQYF.

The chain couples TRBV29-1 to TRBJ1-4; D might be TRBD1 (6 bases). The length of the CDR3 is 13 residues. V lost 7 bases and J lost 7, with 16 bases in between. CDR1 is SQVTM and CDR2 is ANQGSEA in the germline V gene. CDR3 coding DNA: TGCAGCGGAGGAACAGGGATCTTTGAAAAACTGTTTTTT. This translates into CSGGTGIFEKLFF.

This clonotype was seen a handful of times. DNA for the CDR3: TGTGCCAGCAGCCAAGTGACAGGTGCGGTATATTTT. It translates to CASSQVTGAVYF. The chain joins TRBV3-1 to TRBJ1-3; maybe TRBD1 (6 bases). Germline CDR1 and CDR2: LGHDT and YNNKEL (reference sequence). The CDR3 spans 12 residues. Trimming left V 1 base short and J 14 bases short, with 12 bases between.

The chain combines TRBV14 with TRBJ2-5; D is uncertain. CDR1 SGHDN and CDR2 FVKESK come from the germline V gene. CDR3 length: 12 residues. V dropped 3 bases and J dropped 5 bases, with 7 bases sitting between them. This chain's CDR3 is CASSHVRETQYF. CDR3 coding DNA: TGTGCCAGCAGCCATGTACGGGAGACCCAGTACTTC.

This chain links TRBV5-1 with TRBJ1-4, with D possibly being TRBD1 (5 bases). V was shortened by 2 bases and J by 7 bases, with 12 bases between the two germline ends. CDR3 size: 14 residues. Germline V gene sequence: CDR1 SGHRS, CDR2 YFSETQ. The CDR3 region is CASSLGPGGEKLFF. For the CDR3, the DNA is TGCGCCAGCAGCTTAGGCCCGGGGGGTGAAAAACTGTTTTTT.